The clone carrying this T cell receptor beta chain came up once. Unmatched junction bases numbered 7, after V lost 2 bases and J lost 10 bases. CDR1 MNHEY and CDR2 SVGEGT come from the germline V gene. There are 13 residues in the CDR3. This entry comes from a study of blood T cell repertoires in COVID-19. Study details: Whether acute or convalescent, the COVID-19 samples came from the United States, Italy and Spain.

The authors' processing: Nucleated cell counts were estimated from reference gene primer amplification. Data came from immunoSEQ multiplex PCR; TCRdb stores just in-frame clones and leaves some out. That table furnishes V, J and clone size, whereas the DNA furnished D and trimming. The data contain over 20,000 clones, approximately 88% of them seen just once; the ten biggest clones take up 6%. The source is a human donor in a cohort sampled during active COVID-19. Sequencing was performed on peripheral blood. The chain uses TRBV6-2 or TRBV6-3 and TRBJ1-1, with 7 nucleotides matching TRBD1. CDR3 sequence reads: CASSYQGQSAAFF. The CDR3 coding sequence is TGTGCCAGCAGTTACCAGGGACAGTCAGCAGCTTTCTTT.